This T cell receptor (beta chain) was retrieved from a study of shared clonotypes between healthy human individuals. Study-wide results and limits: Among donors, the sharing of clonotypes was expected to be influenced by sequencing depth.

The table lists this clone with many counts. What it binds is not known. The sample holds other DNA sequences that translate to the same CDR3. Amplification in unsorted PBMC replicate PCRs started from roughly 330 ng DNA, which equals about 28,000 T cell genomes. The assay was immunoSEQ multiplex PCR, and TCRdb's table has in-frame clones only and misses some. The profile shows 450,000 to 500,000 clones, over 70% of them singletons. All donors were Caucasian adults living in Nashville, Tennessee. Between the trimmed V and J ends, which lost 3 bases and 0 bases, there was a span of 4 bases. The CDR3 sequence is 14 residues long. CDR1 SGHRS and CDR2 YFSETQ come from the germline V gene.

The sample comprised PBMCs. This TCR was recovered from a woman aged 40 to 55 in good health. Some clones in this sample may be carry-over from other donors' samples. This chain connects TRBV5-1 to TRBJ2-6; D is undetermined. The CDR3, as DNA: TGCGCCAGCAGCTCGAGCTCTGGGGCCAACGTCCTGACTTTC. Its protein is CASSSSSGANVLTF.